A selection of T cell receptor beta chains follows, all from one sample in a study of T cells after posttransplantation cyclophosphamide. Produced via immunoSEQ multiplex PCR; TCRdb's table is partial and in-frame only. The data hold some 1,600 clones, with more than 60% observed a single time. The sample was CD4+ T cells sorted from PBMCs, taken after allogeneic stem cell transplant with posttransplant cyclophosphamide. The receptors originated from a male patient aged 50 to 60 who received an allogeneic stem cell transplant from an unrelated donor, was CMV-positive, and had acute GVHD only. Some T cells may originate from the graft donor. Each CDR3 is given with its conserved first and last residue. A D gene is named only where the DNA matches it firmly. Size values are once, few and many counts, or a class for expanded clones, and some rows have none.

TRBV7-3	TRBJ2-6	.	TRBD1	CASTGGAAGANVLTF	TGTGCCAGCACAGGGGGCGCAGCTGGGGCCAACGTCCTGACTTTC
TRBV18	TRBJ2-5	.	.	CASSPPRSSGSQETQYF	TGTGCCAGCTCACCACCACGGTCGTCGGGGTCGCAGGAGACCCAGTACTTC
TRBV9	TRBJ2-3	.	TRBD2	CASSLAGGNSGGYTDTQYF	TGTGCCAGCAGCCTAGCAGGGGGAAATAGCGGGGGATACACAGATACGCAGTATTTT
TRBV7-9	TRBJ1-4	.	TRBD1	CASGLTGGELFF	TGTGCCAGCGGATTGACAGGGGGTGAACTGTTTTTT
TRBV11-1	TRBJ2-3	once	TRBD2	CASGSSSGSTDTQYF	TGTGCCAGCGGCAGTTCTAGCGGGAGCACAGATACGCAGTATTTT
TRBV7-9	TRBJ1-4	.	.	CASSLGGPDEKLFF	TGTGCCAGCAGCCTAGGGGGGCCAGATGAAAAACTGTTTTTT
TRBV5-1	TRBJ2-1	.	.	CASSPGTAYNEQFF	TGCGCCAGCAGCCCCGGGACTGCCTACAATGAGCAGTTCTTC
TRBV12-1	TRBJ1-2	.	.	CASSPDRGPAYGYTF	TGTGCCAGCAGCCCTGACAGGGGGCCCGCCTATGGCTACACCTTC
TRBV7-9	TRBJ1-6	.	.	CASSLGPSNSPLHF	TGTGCCAGCAGCTTAGGGCCATCAAATTCACCCCTCCACTTT
TRBV19	TRBJ2-1	.	TRBD2	CASSLSGTTDNDQFF	TGTGCCAGTAGTCTCTCAGGGACTACCGACAATGATCAGTTCTTC
TRBV5-1	TRBJ1-5	.	.	CASSLTGGNQPQHF	TGCGCCAGCAGCTTGACAGGAGGCAATCAGCCCCAGCATTTT
TRBV5-1	TRBJ2-1	large	.	CASIPREGAWSEQFF	TGCGCCAGCATACCCCGGGAGGGGGCTTGGAGTGAGCAGTTCTTC
TRBV30	TRBJ2-7	.	.	CAWSAPPRLAATYEQYF	TGTGCCTGGAGTGCACCGCCAAGATTAGCGGCTACCTACGAGCAGTACTTC
TRBV5-4	TRBJ2-5	.	TRBD1	CASSPTGMFQETQYF	TGTGCCAGCAGCCCGACAGGGATGTTCCAAGAGACCCAGTACTTC
TRBV7-9	TRBJ2-2	.	TRBD2	CASSSLAVNTGELFF	TGTGCCAGCAGCTCACTAGCGGTAAACACCGGGGAGCTGTTTTTT